A selection of T cell receptor beta chains follows, all from one sample in a study of regulatory T cells in long-lasting Graves disease. TCRdb passed the multiplex PCR reads through MiXCR, listing each CDR3 protein once. This sample has some 200,000 distinct CDR3 sequences, with roughly 20% found just once. The sample was also linked to a second study, of T cells in Graves' hyperthyroidism and ophthalmopathy.

The specimen comprised peripheral blood mononuclear cells (PBMCs), sampled at new diagnosis, from a patient treated with antithyroid drugs. These TCRs come from a woman in her twenties or thirties with Graves disease. The CDR3 runs from the conserved cysteine through the conserved F or W. A D gene is named only where the DNA matches it firmly. For some rows the clone size is stated as once, few or many, or as a class when expanded; others skip it.

size: many; V: TRBV20-1; D: -; J: TRBJ2-7; CDR3: CSAHKAGDYEQYF; DNA: TGCAGTGCTCATAAGGCTGGGGACTACGAGCAGTACTTC
size: many; V: TRBV30; D: TRBD1; J: TRBJ1-1; CDR3: CAWSARQGATEAFF; DNA: TGTGCCTGGAGTGCCCGACAGGGGGCAACTGAAGCTTTCTTT
size: -; V: TRBV20-1; D: -; J: TRBJ1-2; CDR3: CSAVGGGAHYGYTF; DNA: TGCAGTGCCGTTGGGGGGGGGGCTCACTATGGCTACACCTTC
size: many; V: TRBV4-2; D: TRBD1; J: TRBJ1-1; CDR3: CASSQDDRDRVEAFF; DNA: TGTGCCAGCAGCCAAGATGATCGGGACAGGGTTGAAGCTTTCTTT
size: many; V: TRBV6-5; D: TRBD1; J: TRBJ2-7; CDR3: CASSWGGQGVLYF; DNA: TGTGCCAGCAGTTGGGGCGGACAGGGAGTGCTGTACTTC
size: many; V: TRBV5-1; D: -; J: TRBJ2-2; CDR3: CASSSSGGRRDWRTGELFF; DNA: TGCGCCAGCTCCAGCTCGGGGGGCAGGAGGGATTGGCGGACCGGGGAGCTGTTTTTT
size: few; V: TRBV4-1; D: -; J: TRBJ1-6; CDR3: CASSQSRDIGRSLHF; DNA: TGCGCCAGCAGCCAGAGCCGGGACATCGGACGGTCCCTCCACTTT
size: -; V: TRBV20-1; D: -; J: TRBJ2-1; CDR3: CSAKDSLRGNEQFF; DNA: TGCAGTGCAAAGGACAGTTTAAGGGGGAATGAGCAGTTCTTC
size: many; V: TRBV30; D: -; J: TRBJ2-3; CDR3: CAWSTPGAYTQYF; DNA: TGTGCCTGGAGCACTCCGGGGGCGTATACGCAGTATTTT
size: medium-sized; V: TRBV11-2; D: -; J: TRBJ2-1; CDR3: CASSLENYNEQFF; DNA: TGTGCCAGCAGCTTAGAAAACTACAATGAGCAGTTCTTC
size: many; V: TRBV15; D: TRBD1; J: TRBJ1-4; CDR3: CATSRQGGSNEKLFF; DNA: TGTGCCACCAGCAGACAAGGGGGCTCTAATGAAAAACTGTTTTTT
size: many; V: TRBV11-2; D: -; J: TRBJ1-2; CDR3: CASSLERGSYGYTF; DNA: TGTGCCAGCAGCTTAGAAAGGGGCTCCTATGGCTACACCTTC
size: many; V: TRBV5-1; D: -; J: TRBJ2-7; CDR3: CASSDPGRLSSYEQYF; DNA: TGCGCCAGCAGCGATCCTGGGAGACTTAGCTCCTACGAGCAGTACTTC
size: -; V: TRBV2; D: TRBD1; J: TRBJ1-2; CDR3: CASSGTGAIVSYTF; DNA: TGTGCCAGCAGTGGGACAGGGGCCATCGTAAGCTACACCTTC